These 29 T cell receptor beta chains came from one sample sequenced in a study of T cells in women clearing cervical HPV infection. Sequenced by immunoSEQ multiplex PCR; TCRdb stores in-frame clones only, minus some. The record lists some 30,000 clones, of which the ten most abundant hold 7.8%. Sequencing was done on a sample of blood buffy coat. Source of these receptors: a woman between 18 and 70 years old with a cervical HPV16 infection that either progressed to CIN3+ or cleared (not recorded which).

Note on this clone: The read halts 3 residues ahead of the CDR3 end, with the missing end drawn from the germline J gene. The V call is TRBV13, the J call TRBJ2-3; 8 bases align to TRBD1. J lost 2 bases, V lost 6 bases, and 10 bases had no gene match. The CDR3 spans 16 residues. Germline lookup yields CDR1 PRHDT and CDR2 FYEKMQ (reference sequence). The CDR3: CASSVDRDRNTDTQYF. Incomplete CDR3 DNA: TGTGCCAGCAGTGTAGACCGGGACAGGAACACAGATACG.

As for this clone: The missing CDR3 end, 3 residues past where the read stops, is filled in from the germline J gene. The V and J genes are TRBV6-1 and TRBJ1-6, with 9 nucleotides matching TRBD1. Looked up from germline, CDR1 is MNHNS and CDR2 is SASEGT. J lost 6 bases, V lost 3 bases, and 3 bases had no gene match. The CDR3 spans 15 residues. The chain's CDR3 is CASSETTGGNSPLHF. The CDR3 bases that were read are TGTGCCAGCAGTGAGACGACAGGGGGTAATTCACCC.

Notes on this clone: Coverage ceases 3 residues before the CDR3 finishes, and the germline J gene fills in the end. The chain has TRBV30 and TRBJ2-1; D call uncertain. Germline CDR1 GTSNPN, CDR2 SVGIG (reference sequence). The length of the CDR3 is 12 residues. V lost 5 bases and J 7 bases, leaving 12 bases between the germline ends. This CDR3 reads CAWSVLRNEQFF. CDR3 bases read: TGTGCCTGGTCGGTCCTTAGAAATGAG. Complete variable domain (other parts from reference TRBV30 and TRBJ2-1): SQTIHQWPATLVQPVGSPLSLECTVEGTSNPNLYWYRQAAGRGLQLLFYSVGIGQISSEVPQNLSASRPQDRQFILSSKKLLLSDSGFYLCAWSVLRNEQFFGPGTRLTVL.

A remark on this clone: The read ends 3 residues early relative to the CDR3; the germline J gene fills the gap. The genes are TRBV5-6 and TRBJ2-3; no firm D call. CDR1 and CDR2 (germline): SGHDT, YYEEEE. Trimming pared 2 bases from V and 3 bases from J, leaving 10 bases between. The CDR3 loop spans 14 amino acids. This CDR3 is CASSFPPVTDTQYF. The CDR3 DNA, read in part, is TGTGCCAGCAGCTTCCCTCCAGTGACAGATACG.

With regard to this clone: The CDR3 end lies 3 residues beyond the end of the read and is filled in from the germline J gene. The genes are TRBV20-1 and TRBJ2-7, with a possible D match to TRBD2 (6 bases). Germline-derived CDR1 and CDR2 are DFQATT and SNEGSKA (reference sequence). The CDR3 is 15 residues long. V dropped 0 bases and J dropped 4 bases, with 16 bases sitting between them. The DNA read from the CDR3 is TGCAGTGCTAGAGATCGCAGGGAGGACGGATACGAG. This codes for CSARDRREDGYE. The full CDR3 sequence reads CSARDRREDGYEQYF.

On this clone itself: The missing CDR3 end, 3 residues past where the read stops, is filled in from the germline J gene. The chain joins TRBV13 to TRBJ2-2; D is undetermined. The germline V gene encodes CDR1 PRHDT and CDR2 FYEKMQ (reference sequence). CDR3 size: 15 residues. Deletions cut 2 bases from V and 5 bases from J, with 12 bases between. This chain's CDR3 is CASSLQEKRTGELFF. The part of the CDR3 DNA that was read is TGTGCCAGCAGCTTACAGGAGAAGAGGACCGGGGAG.

The sequenced part of the CDR3 DNA is TGTGCCAGCAGCGCCGGGACAGGGGATCTAGAAAAA. Its protein is CASSAGTGDLEK. The whole CDR3 region reads CASSAGTGDLEKLFF. The gene calls are TRBV5-5 and TRBJ1-4, with 10 bases that match TRBD1. The read comes to an end 3 residues before the CDR3 does, leaving the germline J gene to fill in the end. CDR1 and CDR2 (germline): SGHKS, YYEKEE (reference sequence). The CDR3 has 15 residues. Trimming cost V 4 bases and J 8 bases; bases outside gene matches: 8.

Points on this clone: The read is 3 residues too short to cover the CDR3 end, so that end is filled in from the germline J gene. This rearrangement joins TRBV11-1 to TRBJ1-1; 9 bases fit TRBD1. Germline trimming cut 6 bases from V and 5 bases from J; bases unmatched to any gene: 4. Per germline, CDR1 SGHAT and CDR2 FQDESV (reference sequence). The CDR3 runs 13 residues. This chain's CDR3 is CASSGQGITEAFF. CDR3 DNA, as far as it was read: TGTGCCAGCAGTGGACAGGGGATTACTGAA.

CDR3 sequence: CASTVDRLTGELFF. CDR3 DNA, as far as it was read: TGTGCCAGCACCGTCGACAGACTCACCGGGGAG. The chain joins TRBV9 to TRBJ2-2; possibly TRBD1 for D (5 bases). Sequencing ends 3 residues short of the CDR3 end; the germline J gene provides the rest. Germline V CDR1 and CDR2: SGDLS, YYNGEE. The CDR3 is 14 amino acids. V lost 6 bases and J lost 4, with 13 bases in between. Together with reference TRBV9 and TRBJ2-2, the CDR3 gives the full variable domain: DSGVTQTPKHLITATGQRVTLRCSPRSGDLSVYWYQQSLDQGLQFLIQYYNGEERAKGNILERFSAQQFPDLHSELNLSSLELGDSALYFCASTVDRLTGELFFGEGSRLTVL.

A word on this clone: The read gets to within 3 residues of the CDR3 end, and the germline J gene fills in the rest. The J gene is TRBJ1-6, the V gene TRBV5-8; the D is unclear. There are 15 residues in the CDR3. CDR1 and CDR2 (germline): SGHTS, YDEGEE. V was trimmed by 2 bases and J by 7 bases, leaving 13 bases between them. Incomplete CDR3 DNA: TGTGCCAGCAGCTTCGGCCAGGTCACAAATTCACCC. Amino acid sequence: CASSFGQVTNSP. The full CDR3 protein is CASSFGQVTNSPLHF.

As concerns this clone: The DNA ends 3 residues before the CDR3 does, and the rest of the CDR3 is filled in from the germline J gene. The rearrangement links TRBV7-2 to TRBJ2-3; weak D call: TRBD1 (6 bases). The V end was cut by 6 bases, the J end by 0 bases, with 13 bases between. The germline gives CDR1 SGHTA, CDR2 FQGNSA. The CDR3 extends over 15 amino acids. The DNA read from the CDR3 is TGTGCCAGCAGACCTACCGGACAGAGCACAGATACG. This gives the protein CASRPTGQSTDT. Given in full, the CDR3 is CASRPTGQSTDTQYF.

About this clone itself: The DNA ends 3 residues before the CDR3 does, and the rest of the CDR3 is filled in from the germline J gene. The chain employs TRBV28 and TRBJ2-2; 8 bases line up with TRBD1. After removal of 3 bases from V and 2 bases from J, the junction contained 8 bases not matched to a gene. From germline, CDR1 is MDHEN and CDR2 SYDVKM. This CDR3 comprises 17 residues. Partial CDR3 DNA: TGTGCCAGCAGTTTCCCTCTGACAGGGGACAACACCGGGGAG. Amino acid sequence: CASSFPLTGDNTGE. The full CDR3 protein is CASSFPLTGDNTGELFF.

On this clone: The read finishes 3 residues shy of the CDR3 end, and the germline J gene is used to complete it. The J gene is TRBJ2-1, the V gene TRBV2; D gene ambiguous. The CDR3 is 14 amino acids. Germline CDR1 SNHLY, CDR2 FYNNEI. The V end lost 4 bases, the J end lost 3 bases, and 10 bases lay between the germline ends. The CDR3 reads CASSGRNFYNEQFF. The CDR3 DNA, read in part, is TGTGCCAGCAGTGGGCGGAACTTCTACAATGAG.

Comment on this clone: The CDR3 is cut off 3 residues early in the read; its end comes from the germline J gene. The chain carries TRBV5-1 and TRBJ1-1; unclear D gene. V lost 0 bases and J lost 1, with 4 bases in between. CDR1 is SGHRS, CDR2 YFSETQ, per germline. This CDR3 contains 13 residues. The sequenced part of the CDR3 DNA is TGCGCCAGCAGCTTGGCAGAGAACACTGAA. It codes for CASSLAENTE. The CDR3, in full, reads CASSLAENTEAFF.

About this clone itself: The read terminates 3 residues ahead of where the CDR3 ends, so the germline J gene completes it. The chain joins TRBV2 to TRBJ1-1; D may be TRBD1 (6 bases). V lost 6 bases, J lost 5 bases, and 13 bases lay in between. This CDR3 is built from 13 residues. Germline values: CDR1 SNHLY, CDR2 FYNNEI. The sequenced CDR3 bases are TGTGCCAGCAGAATTAACAGGGAAACTGAA. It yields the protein CASRINRETE. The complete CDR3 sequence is CASRINRETEAFF.

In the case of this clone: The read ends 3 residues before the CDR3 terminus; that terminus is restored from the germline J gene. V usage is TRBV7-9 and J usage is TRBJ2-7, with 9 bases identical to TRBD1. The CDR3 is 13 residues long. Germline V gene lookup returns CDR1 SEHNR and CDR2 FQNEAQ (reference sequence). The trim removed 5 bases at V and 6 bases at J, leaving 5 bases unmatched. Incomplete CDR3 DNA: TGTGCCAGCAGCCGGACAGGGGTTTTCGAG. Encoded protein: CASSRTGVFE. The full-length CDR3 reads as CASSRTGVFEQYF.

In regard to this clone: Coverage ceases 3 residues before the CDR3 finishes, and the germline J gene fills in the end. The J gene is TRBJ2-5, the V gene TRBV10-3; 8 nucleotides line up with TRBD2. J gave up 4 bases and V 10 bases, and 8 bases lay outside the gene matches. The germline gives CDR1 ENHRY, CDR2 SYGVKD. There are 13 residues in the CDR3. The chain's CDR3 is CATTAGELETQYF. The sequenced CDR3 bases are TGTGCCACCACAGCGGGAGAGTTAGAGACC.

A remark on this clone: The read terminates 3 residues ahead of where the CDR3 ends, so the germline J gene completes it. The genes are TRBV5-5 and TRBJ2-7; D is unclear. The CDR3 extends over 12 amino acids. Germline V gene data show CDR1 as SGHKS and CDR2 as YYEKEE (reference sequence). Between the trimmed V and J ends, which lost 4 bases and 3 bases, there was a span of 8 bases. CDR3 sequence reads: CASSQNSYEQYF. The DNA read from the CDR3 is TGTGCCAGCAGCCAAAACAGCTACGAG.

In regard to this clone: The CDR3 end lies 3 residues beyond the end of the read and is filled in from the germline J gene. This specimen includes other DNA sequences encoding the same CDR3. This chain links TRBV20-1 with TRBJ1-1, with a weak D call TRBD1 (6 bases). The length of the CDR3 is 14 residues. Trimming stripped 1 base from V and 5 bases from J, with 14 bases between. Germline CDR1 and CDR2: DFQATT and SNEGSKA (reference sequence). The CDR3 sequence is CSARALQGRTEAFF. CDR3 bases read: TGCAGTGCTAGAGCCCTACAGGGTCGAACTGAA.

Incomplete CDR3 DNA: TGCAGCACCACGGGAAAACTAGCGGGAGGAGCCCAAGAGACC. Translated, it gives CSTTGKLAGGAQET. The entire CDR3 protein reads CSTTGKLAGGAQETQYF. The J gene is TRBJ2-5, the V gene TRBV29-1; 12 bases are shared with TRBD2. The read is 3 residues too short to cover the CDR3 end, so that end is filled in from the germline J gene. CDR1 and CDR2 (germline): SQVTM, ANQGSEA. With 8 bases clipped from V and 1 base from J, the junction kept 14 bases outside the gene matches. CDR3 size: 17 residues.

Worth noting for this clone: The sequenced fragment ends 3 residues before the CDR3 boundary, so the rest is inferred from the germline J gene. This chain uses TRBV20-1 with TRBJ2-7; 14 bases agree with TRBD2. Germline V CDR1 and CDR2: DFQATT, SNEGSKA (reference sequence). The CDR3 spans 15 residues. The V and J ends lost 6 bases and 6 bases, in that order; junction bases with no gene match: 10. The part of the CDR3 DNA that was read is TGCAGTGCCCCCCCGGAAGGACTAGCGGGAGGCGAG. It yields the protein CSAPPEGLAGGE. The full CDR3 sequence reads CSAPPEGLAGGEQYF.

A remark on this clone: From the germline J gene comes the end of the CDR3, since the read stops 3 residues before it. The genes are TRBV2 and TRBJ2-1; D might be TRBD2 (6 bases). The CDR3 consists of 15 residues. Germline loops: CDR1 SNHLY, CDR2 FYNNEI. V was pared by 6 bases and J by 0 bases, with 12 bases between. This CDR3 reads CASRLAGSSYNEQFF. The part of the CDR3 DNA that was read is TGTGCCAGCAGGCTTGCGGGAAGCTCCTACAATGAG.

CDR3: CSAPGLAGGHEDTQYF. Partial CDR3 DNA: TGCAGTGCCCCGGGACTAGCGGGGGGGCATGAAGATACG. This chain joins TRBV20-1 and TRBJ2-3; 16 nucleotides match TRBD2. The read comes to an end 3 residues before the CDR3 does, leaving the germline J gene to fill in the end. The junction had 8 bases not matched to a gene; V was cut back by 6 bases and J by 5 bases. Germline V gives CDR1 DFQATT, CDR2 SNEGSKA (reference sequence). The CDR3 is 16 amino acids.

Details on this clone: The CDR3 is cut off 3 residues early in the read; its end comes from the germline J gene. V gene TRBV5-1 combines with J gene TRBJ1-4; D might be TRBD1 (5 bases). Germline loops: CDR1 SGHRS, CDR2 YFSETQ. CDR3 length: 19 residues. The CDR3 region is CASSLTAQGERSYNSPLFF. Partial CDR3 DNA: TGCGCCAGCAGCTTGACAGCCCAGGGAGAACGCTCCTATAATTCACCA.

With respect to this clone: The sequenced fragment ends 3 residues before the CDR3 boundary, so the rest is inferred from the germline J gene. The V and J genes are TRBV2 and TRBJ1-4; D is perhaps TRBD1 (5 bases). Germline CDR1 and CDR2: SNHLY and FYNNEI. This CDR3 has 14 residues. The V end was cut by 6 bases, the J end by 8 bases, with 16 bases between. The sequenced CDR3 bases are TGTGCCAGCAGAAGTTGGCCAGGGAACGAAAAA. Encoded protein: CASRSWPGNEK. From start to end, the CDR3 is CASRSWPGNEKLFF.

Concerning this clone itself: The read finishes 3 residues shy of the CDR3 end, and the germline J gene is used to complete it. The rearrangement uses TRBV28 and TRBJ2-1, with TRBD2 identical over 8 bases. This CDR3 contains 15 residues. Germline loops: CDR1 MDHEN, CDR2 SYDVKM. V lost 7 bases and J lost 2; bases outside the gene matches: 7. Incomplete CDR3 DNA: TGTGCCAGCAACCGGGGGGGCGGCCCCTACAATGAG. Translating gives CASNRGGGPYNE. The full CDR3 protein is CASNRGGGPYNEQFF. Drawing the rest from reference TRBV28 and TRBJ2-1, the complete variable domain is DVKVTQSSRYLVKRTGEKVFLECVQDMDHENMFWYRQDPGLGLRLIYFSYDVKMKEKGDIPEGYSVSREKKERFSLILESASTNQTSMYLCASNRGGGPYNEQFFGPGTRLTVL.

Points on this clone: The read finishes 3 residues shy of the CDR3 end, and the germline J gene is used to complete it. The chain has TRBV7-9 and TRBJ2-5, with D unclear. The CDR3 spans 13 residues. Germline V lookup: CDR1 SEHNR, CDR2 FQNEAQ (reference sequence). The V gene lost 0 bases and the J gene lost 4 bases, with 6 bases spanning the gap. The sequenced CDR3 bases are TGTGCCAGCAGCTTAGCCACGGGAGAGACC. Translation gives CASSLATGET. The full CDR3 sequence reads CASSLATGETQYF.

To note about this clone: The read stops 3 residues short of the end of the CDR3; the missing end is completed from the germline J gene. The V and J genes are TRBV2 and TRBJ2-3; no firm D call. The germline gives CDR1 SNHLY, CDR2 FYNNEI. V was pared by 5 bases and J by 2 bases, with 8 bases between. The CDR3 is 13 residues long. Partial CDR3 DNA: TGTGCCAGCAGTCCTATTGTCACAGATACG. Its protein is CASSPIVTDT. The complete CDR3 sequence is CASSPIVTDTQYF.

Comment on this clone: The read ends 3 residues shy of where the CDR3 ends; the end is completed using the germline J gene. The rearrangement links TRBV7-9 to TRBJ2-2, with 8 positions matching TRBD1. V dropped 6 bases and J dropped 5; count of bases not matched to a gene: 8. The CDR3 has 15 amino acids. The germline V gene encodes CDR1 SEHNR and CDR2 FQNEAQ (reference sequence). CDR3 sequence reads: CASSPPGQATGELFF. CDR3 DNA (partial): TGTGCCAGCAGTCCACCGGGACAGGCTACCGGGGAG.